This T cell receptor beta chain was sequenced for a study of cytotoxic CD8 clonotypes in ibrutinib-treated CLL. CDR3 length equals 11 residues. Per germline, CDR1 KGHSH and CDR2 LQKENI. Trimming cost V 8 bases and J 7 bases; bases outside gene matches: 1. Notes on the study in general: Sample timing was unmatched between remission and later-progressing patients; lymph nodes unstudied. Clonality went higher at ibrutinib response and then dropped back toward baseline at progression.

On this clone itself: Its antigen is as yet unknown.

Sequenced by immunoSEQ multiplex PCR; TCRdb stores in-frame clones only, minus some. The table includes hundreds of thousands of clones, 70% detected once. The sample in question was PBMCs, obtained after 24 months of ibrutinib treatment. The chain combines TRBV18 with TRBJ2-1; 8 positions agree with TRBD1. This clonotype originated in a human donor with chronic lymphocytic leukemia. The CDR3, as DNA: TGTGCCAGCGGACAGGGAAATGAGCAGTTCTTC. It specifies CASGQGNEQFF.